The 25 T cell receptor beta chains reported below all come from one sample, sequenced in a study of cytomegalovirus exposure and HLA in healthy donors (dated 2017 in TCRdb). Receptor amplification or capture employed the immunoSEQ multiplex PCR assay. A mixture of 60 forward primers for TCR Vbeta segments and 13 reverse primers for TCR Jbeta segments was used in the multiplex PCR. TCRdb retrieved this table from immuneACCESS and kept in-frame rearrangements only. Not all clones are present; in checked studies, unresolved V genes account for under half, and no reason is known for the remainder. The sample records fewer than 200,000 clones, 75% to 85% of which are singletons. The ten largest clones take up around an eighth of the sample. The sample taken for sequencing was PBMCs. These receptors were obtained from a woman aged 30 to 39 in good health and CMV-seropositive.

The CDR3 spells CATLGGSGLQETQYF. The DNA of the CDR3 is TGTGCCACCCTGGGAGGTAGCGGGCTCCAAGAGACCCAGTACTTC. The gene calls are TRBV2 and TRBJ2-5, with 7 nucleotides matching TRBD2. V lost 10 bases to trimming and J lost 1 base; unmatched junction nucleotides: 12. Germline CDR1 SNHLY, CDR2 FYNNEI. This CDR3 comprises 15 residues. Complete variable domain (other parts from reference TRBV2 and TRBJ2-5): EPEVTQTPSHQVTQMGQEVILRCVPISNHLYFYWYRQILGQKVEFLVSFYNNEISEKSEIFDDQFSVERPDGSNFTLKIRSTKLEDSAMYFCATLGGSGLQETQYFGPGTRLLVL.

This clone has only one observation. This chain connects TRBV11-2 to TRBJ2-1, with D possibly matching TRBD2 (6 bases). Germline V gives CDR1 SGHAT, CDR2 FQNNGV. CDR3 length equals 14 residues. V lost 5 bases to trimming and J lost 8 bases, with 16 bases between them. The DNA of the CDR3 is TGTGCCAGCAGCGCAACTACATTAGCGGATGAGCAGTTCTTC. Its protein is CASSATTLADEQFF.

The genes are TRBV18 and TRBJ1-6; D unclear. Germline CDR1 reads KGHSH; CDR2 reads LQKENI. Trimming left V 3 bases short and J 8 bases short, with 11 bases between. The CDR3 totals 14 residues. The CDR3 nucleotides read TGTGCCAGCTCACCTTCCCCCGTAGATTCACCCCTCCACTTT. This encodes CASSPSPVDSPLHF.

The chain joins TRBV4-2 to TRBJ1-1, with D hard to call. Germline V gene data show CDR1 as LGHNA and CDR2 as YNFKEQ. V was pared by 6 bases and J by 4 bases, with 12 bases between. The CDR3 sequence is 13 residues long. The DNA for the CDR3 is TGTGCCAGCAGAATATTCGAGGGCACTGAAGCTTTCTTT. It translates to CASRIFEGTEAFF.

The rearrangement uses TRBV5-4 and TRBJ2-5; 8 bases map to TRBD1. Germline values: CDR1 SGHNT, CDR2 YYREEE (reference sequence). Trimming cost V 0 bases and J 6 bases; bases outside gene matches: 10. The CDR3 has 16 amino acids. CDR3 in DNA: TGTGCCAGCAGCTTGGAGGCAGGGGGCCCACAGAAGACCCAGTACTTC. Translated: CASSLEAGGPQKTQYF.

The rearrangement joins TRBV28 to TRBJ1-1, with 9 bases matching TRBD1. This CDR3 comprises 13 residues. V lost 7 bases to trimming and J lost 3 bases; unmatched junction nucleotides: 3. The germline V gene encodes CDR1 MDHEN and CDR2 SYDVKM. The DNA for the CDR3 is TGTGCCAGCATCCGGGACAGGGACACTGAAGCTTTCTTT. Protein: CASIRDRDTEAFF.

V is TRBV9 and J is TRBJ2-7; 12 nucleotides match TRBD2. V lost 3 bases to trimming and J lost 6 bases; unmatched junction nucleotides: 10. CDR3 length: 16 residues. The germline CDR1 and CDR2 sequences are SGDLS and YYNGEE. CDR3 loop: CASSGHPLAGGSEQYF. CDR3 nucleotide sequence: TGTGCCAGCAGCGGCCACCCACTAGCGGGGGGAAGCGAGCAGTACTTC.

This chain connects TRBV6-6 to TRBJ2-1, with D tentatively TRBD1 (7 bases). The V gene lost 6 bases and the J gene lost 3 bases, with 18 bases spanning the gap. Per germline, CDR1 MNHNY and CDR2 SVGAGI (reference sequence). The CDR3 is 16 residues long. The CDR3 DNA reads as TGTGCCAGCAGCAACCCGCGGGACAGATTCTACAATGAGCAGTTCTTC. This codes for CASSNPRDRFYNEQFF.

This clone is a singleton in its sample. The chain employs TRBV18 and TRBJ1-1, with D possibly being TRBD1 (5 bases). V shed 6 bases and J shed 1 base, with 9 bases lying between them. The CDR3 extends over 13 amino acids. CDR1 is KGHSH, CDR2 LQKENI, per germline. The CDR3 spells CASSVTENTEAFF. The CDR3 DNA reads as TGTGCCAGCTCGGTGACAGAGAACACTGAAGCTTTCTTT.

The chain couples TRBV5-1 to TRBJ1-2; 10 bases line up with TRBD1. This CDR3 region has 15 residues. The V gene end was trimmed by 5 bases and the J gene end by 6 bases; junction bases not matched to a gene: 10. Germline V gene sequence: CDR1 SGHRS, CDR2 YFSETQ. The CDR3 sequence is CASRLVLGTGDGYTF. The DNA of the CDR3 is TGCGCCAGCAGACTCGTGTTAGGGACAGGGGATGGCTACACCTTC.

The chain has TRBV28 and TRBJ2-5, with 7 bases aligning to TRBD1. Germline CDR1 and CDR2: MDHEN and SYDVKM. V shed 6 bases and J 5 bases; nucleotides not matched to a gene: 3. The length of the CDR3 is 12 residues. DNA for the CDR3: TGTGCCAGCAGAACGACAGGGGAGACCCAGTACTTC. It encodes CASRTTGETQYF.

Here the CDR3 reads CASSFDSLSNEQFF. The DNA of the CDR3 is TGTGCCAGCAGCTTCGACAGTCTAAGCAATGAGCAGTTCTTC. The rearrangement joins TRBV11-3 to TRBJ2-1; D might be TRBD1 (5 bases). The CDR3 loop spans 14 amino acids. CDR1 and CDR2 (germline): SGHNT, YENEEA. Trimming pared 3 bases from V and 6 bases from J, leaving 12 bases between.

This clone is a singleton in its sample. V is TRBV6-5 and J is TRBJ2-2, with D possibly being TRBD1 (6 bases). V dropped 6 bases and J dropped 7 bases, with 9 bases sitting between them. The CDR3 totals 12 residues. Germline V lookup: CDR1 MNHEY, CDR2 SVGAGI. CDR3: CASSVRGGELFF. The CDR3, as DNA: TGTGCCAGCAGCGTCAGGGGCGGGGAGCTGTTTTTT.

The V gene is TRBV18, the J gene TRBJ2-6; D gene uncertain. Germline V CDR1 and CDR2: KGHSH, LQKENI. V was clipped by 2 bases and J by 0 bases, with 5 bases between them. The CDR3 length is 15 residues. This chain's CDR3 is CASSPINSGANVLTF. The CDR3 nucleotides are TGTGCCAGCTCACCAATCAACTCTGGGGCCAACGTCCTGACTTTC. Filled out from reference TRBV18 and TRBJ2-6, the complete variable domain reads NAGVMQNPRHLVRRRGQEARLRCSPMKGHSHVYWYRQLPEEGLKFMVYLQKENIIDESGMPKERFSAEFPKEGPSILRIQQVVRGDSAAYFCASSPINSGANVLTFGAGSRLTVL.

The V and J genes are TRBV6-1 and TRBJ1-1; D is uncertain. Trimming removed 1 base from V and 1 base from J, with 7 bases in between. This CDR3 is 14 amino acids long. Per the germline V gene, CDR1 is MNHNS and CDR2 is SASEGT. DNA of the CDR3: TGTGCCAGCAGTGAAGGGGCCGGGAACACTGAAGCTTTCTTT. The encoded protein is CASSEGAGNTEAFF.

This clone was detected only a few times. The chain links TRBV10-3 to TRBJ2-7; D uncertain. Trimming stripped 7 bases from V and 0 bases from J, with 7 bases between. CDR3 length: 12 amino acids. Germline V lookup: CDR1 ENHRY, CDR2 SYGVKD. CDR3 region: CAIKESSYEQYF. The CDR3 bases are TGTGCCATCAAAGAGAGCTCCTACGAGCAGTACTTC.

The chain recombines TRBV7-2 with TRBJ1-2, with a weak D call TRBD1 (6 bases). Germline loops: CDR1 SGHTA, CDR2 FQGNSA. V gave up 7 bases and J gave up 6 bases, with 15 bases separating them. The CDR3 loop spans 13 amino acids. The CDR3 reads CASNTSNRDGYTF. CDR3 bases: TGTGCCAGCAACACCTCGAACAGGGATGGCTACACCTTC.

The chain is built from TRBV6-1 and TRBJ2-5, with 7 bases lining up with TRBD1. TRBJ2-7 matches the DNA end more closely, so the J call is doubtful. Germline-derived CDR1 and CDR2 are MNHNS and SASEGT. This CDR3 is 13 amino acids long. CDR3: CASKEVGGSEQYF. The CDR3 region has the DNA TGTGCCAGCAAAGAGGTAGGGGGCAGCGAGCAGTACTTC.

This clone was counted a few times. The V and J genes are TRBV29-1 and TRBJ2-7; 7 nucleotides align to TRBD2. The CDR3 is made up of 13 amino acids. The germline gives CDR1 SQVTM, CDR2 ANQGSEA. Unmatched junction bases numbered 9, after V lost 7 bases and J lost 3 bases. The CDR3 here is CSATRGEIYEQYF. The CDR3 bases are TGCAGCGCCACCCGGGGGGAAATCTACGAGCAGTACTTC.

The CDR3 nucleotides read TGTGCCAGCAGCCCAACGACAGCCTTCTACTCTGGAAACACCATATATTTT. Residues: CASSPTTAFYSGNTIYF. The gene calls are TRBV28 and TRBJ1-3; tentatively, D is TRBD1 (5 bases). The CDR3 spans 17 residues. The V end lost 6 bases, the J end lost 0 bases, and 18 bases lay between the germline ends. The V gene's germline CDR1 is MDHEN and CDR2 SYDVKM.

This clone was counted between two and nine times. This chain links TRBV27 with TRBJ1-1, with 9 positions matching TRBD1. Germline V gene lookup returns CDR1 MNHEY and CDR2 SMNVEV (reference sequence). The CDR3 totals 15 residues. Losses at the gene ends were 5 bases for V and 4 bases for J; bases not matched to a gene: 8. The CDR3 DNA sequence: TGTGCCAGCAGTCCCGGGACAGGGTCGGGCACTGAAGCTTTCTTT. Translation gives CASSPGTGSGTEAFF.

The genes are TRBV7-9 and TRBJ2-2; TRBD2 might be the D (6 bases). This CDR3 contains 12 residues. Germline V gene data show CDR1 as SEHNR and CDR2 as FQNEAQ (reference sequence). V was clipped by 4 bases and J by 8 bases, with 8 bases between them. The CDR3: CASSSAGGELFF. For the CDR3, the DNA is TGTGCCAGCAGCTCCGCGGGAGGGGAGCTGTTTTTT.

This chain joins TRBV19 and TRBJ2-1; maybe TRBD2 (5 bases). The ends were cut back, 3 bases at V and 0 bases at J, with 9 bases in the middle. The germline V gene has CDR1 LNHDA and CDR2 SQIVND (reference sequence). The CDR3 spans 15 residues. For the CDR3, the DNA is TGTGCCAGTAGTATGCTAGCAAACTCCTACAATGAGCAGTTCTTC. The encoded protein is CASSMLANSYNEQFF. Filled out from reference TRBV19 and TRBJ2-1, the complete variable domain reads DGGITQSPKYLFRKEGQNVTLSCEQNLNHDAMYWYRQDPGQGLRLIYYSQIVNDFQKGDIAEGYSVSREKKESFPLTVTSAQKNPTAFYLCASSMLANSYNEQFFGPGTRLTVL.

V and J are TRBV29-1 and TRBJ2-2; D not certain. Germline V lookup: CDR1 SQVTM, CDR2 ANQGSEA. The CDR3 runs to 12 residues. V was shortened by 2 bases and J by 3 bases, with 4 bases between the two germline ends. CDR3 protein: CSVERDTGELFF. The CDR3 DNA reads TGCAGCGTTGAACGTGACACCGGGGAGCTGTTTTTT.

J is TRBJ2-2 and V is TRBV4-2, with TRBD2 identical over 9 bases. V shed 4 bases and J 2 bases; nucleotides not matched to a gene: 14. CDR3 length: 19 amino acids. CDR1 is LGHNA and CDR2 is YNFKEQ in the germline V gene. As DNA, the CDR3 is TGTGCCAGCAGCCCCCGCCCGGCTAGCGGGGTTACCAACACCGGGGAGCTGTTTTTT. This gives the protein CASSPRPASGVTNTGELFF.